The entry below gives a single T cell receptor (beta chain) sequence along with its context. The CDR3 is made up of 18 amino acids. V was clipped by 5 bases and J by 5 bases; unmatched bases: 14. From germline, CDR1 is MNHNY and CDR2 SVGAGI (reference sequence). Per the original methods: Scientists estimated how many nucleated cells there were by amplifying reference gene primers. This table comes from immunoSEQ multiplex PCR, and its TCRdb copy is limited to in-frame clones, with some not included. V, J and clone size are taken as reported in that table, and D and trimming were inferred from the DNA itself. The sample gives around 70,000 clones, roughly 80% of which show up once; 10% to 15% is in the top ten. The source of the sample is a study of blood T cell repertoires in COVID-19. Study-wide background: Material from acute and convalescent COVID-19 was sourced from the United States, Italy and Spain. PBMCs, B-cell-depleted T cells, or T cells were the source of the cDNA or gDNA that made up the material.

The sequenced material came from peripheral blood. The TCR sequence derives from a human donor in a cohort sampled during active COVID-19. This sequence joins TRBV6-6 and TRBJ2-5; 13 positions match TRBD2. The CDR3 spells CASSRMTSGRPKGETQYF. CDR3 bases: TGTGCCAGCAGTCGTATGACTAGCGGGAGGCCAAAAGGGGAGACCCAGTACTTC.